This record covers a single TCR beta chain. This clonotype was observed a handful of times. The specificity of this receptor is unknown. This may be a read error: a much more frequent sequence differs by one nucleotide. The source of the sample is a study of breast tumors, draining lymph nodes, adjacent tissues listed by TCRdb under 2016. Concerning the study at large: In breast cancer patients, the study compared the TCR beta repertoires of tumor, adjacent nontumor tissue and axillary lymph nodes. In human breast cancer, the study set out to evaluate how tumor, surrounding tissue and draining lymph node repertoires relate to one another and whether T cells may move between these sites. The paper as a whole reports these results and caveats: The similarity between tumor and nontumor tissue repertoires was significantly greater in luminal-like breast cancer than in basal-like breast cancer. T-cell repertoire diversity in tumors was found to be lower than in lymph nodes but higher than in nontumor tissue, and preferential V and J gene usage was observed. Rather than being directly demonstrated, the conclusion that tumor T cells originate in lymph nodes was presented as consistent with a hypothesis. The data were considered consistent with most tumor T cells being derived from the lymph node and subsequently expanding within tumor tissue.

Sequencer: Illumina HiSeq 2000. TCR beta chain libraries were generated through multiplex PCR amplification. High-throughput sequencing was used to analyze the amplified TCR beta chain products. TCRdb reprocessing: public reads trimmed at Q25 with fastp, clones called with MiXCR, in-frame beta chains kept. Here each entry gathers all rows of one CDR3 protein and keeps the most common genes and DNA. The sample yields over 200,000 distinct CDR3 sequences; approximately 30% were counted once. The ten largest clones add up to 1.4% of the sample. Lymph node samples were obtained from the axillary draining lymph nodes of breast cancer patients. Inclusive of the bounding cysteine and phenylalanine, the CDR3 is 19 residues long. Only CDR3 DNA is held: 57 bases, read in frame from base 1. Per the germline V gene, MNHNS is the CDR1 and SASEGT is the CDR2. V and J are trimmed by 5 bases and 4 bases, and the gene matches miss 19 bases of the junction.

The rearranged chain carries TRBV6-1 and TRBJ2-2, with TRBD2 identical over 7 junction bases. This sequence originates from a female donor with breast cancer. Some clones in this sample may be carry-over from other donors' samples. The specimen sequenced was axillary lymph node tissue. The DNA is TGTGCCAGCAGTCAGTCGGCGGGGGTGGGGCCGGGCAGCACCGGGGAGCTGTTTTTT. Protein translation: CASSQSAGVGPGSTGELFF.